This T cell receptor (beta chain) is drawn from a study of long-term antiretroviral therapy in people with HIV. Study outcomes and limitations: Absence of data on ART adherence, viral resistance or therapy changes was noted.

Running of the v3.0 immunoSEQ assay took place at survey level. TCRdb keeps only in-frame clones here, not all; method: immunoSEQ multiplex PCR. The sample yields approximately 30,000 clones, roughly 98% seen once. This clone was counted once. What it recognizes is unknown. This CDR3 contains 14 residues. Looked up from germline, CDR1 is SGHRS and CDR2 is YFSETQ. V lost 0 bases, J lost 2 bases, and 8 bases lay in between. The gene calls are TRBV5-1 and TRBJ1-2; no clear D. Sequences were derived from unsorted PBMCs, sampled 7.6 years after starting antiretroviral therapy. This sequence was found in a man aged 25-45 years with HIV. CDR3 nucleotide sequence: TGCGCCAGCAGCTTGGGGCCAGAAAACTATGGCTACACCTTC. The encoded protein is CASSLGPENYGYTF.